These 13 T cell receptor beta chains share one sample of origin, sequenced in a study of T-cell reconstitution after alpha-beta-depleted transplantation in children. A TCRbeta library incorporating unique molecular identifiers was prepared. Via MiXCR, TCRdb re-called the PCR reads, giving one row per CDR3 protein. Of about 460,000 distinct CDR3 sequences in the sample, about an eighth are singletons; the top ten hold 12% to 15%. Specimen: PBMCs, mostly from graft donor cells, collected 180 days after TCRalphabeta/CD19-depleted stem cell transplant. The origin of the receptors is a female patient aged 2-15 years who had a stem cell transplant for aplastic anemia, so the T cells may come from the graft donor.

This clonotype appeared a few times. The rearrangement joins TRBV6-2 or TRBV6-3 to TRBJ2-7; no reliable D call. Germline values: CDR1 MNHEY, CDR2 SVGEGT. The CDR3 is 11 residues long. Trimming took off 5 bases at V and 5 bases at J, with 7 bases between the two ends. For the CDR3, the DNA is TGTGCCAGCAGTCTTCACCACGAGCAGTACTTC. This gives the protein CASSLHHEQYF.

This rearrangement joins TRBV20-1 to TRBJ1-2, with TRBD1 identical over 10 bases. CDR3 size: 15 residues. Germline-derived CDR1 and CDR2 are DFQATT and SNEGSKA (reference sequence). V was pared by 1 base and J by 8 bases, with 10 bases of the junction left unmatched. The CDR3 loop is CSARGGTGDLGGYTF. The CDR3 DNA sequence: TGCAGTGCTAGAGGGGGGACAGGGGATTTGGGAGGCTACACCTTC.

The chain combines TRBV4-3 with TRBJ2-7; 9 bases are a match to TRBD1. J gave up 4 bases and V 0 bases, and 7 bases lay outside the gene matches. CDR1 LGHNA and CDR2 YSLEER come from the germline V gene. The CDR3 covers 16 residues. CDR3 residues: CASSQDLGQGSYEQYF. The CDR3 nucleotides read TGCGCCAGCAGCCAAGATTTGGGACAGGGATCATACGAGCAGTACTTC.

CDR3 loop: CTGSSTNSNQPQHF. DNA for the CDR3: TGTACCGGCAGTTCAACAAATAGCAATCAGCCCCAGCATTTT. The chain joins TRBV2 to TRBJ1-5; no definite D call. Germline loops: CDR1 SNHLY, CDR2 FYNNEI. This CDR3 contains 14 residues.

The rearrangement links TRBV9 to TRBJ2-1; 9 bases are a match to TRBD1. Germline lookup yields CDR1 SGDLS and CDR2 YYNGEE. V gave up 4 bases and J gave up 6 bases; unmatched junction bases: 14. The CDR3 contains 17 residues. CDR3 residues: CASSILSGTGSVNEQFF. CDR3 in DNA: TGTGCCAGCAGCATACTCTCCGGGACAGGGTCTGTCAATGAGCAGTTCTTC.

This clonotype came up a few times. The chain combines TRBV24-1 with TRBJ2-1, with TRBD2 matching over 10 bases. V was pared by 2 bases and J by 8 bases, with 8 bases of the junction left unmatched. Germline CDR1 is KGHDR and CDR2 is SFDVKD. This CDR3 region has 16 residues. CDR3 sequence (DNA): TGTGCCACCAGTGATTCGGAAGGACTAGCGGACGATGAGCAGTTCTTC. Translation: CATSDSEGLADDEQFF.

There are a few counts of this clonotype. As DNA, the CDR3 is TGCGCCAGCGGGAGACTAGCGGGACTGGATACGCAGTATTTT. This sequence encodes CASGRLAGLDTQYF. This chain connects TRBV5-1 to TRBJ2-3; TRBD2 matches at 11 bases. With V trimmed by 7 bases and J by 6 bases, 7 bases remained unmatched. Per germline, CDR1 SGHRS and CDR2 YFSETQ. This CDR3 is 14 amino acids long.

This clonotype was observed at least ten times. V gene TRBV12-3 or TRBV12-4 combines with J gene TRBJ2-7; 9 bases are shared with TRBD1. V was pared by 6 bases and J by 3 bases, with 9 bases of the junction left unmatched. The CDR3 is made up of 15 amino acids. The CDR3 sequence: CASRPGTGFFYEQYF. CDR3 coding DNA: TGTGCCAGCAGGCCCGGGACAGGGTTCTTCTACGAGCAGTACTTC.

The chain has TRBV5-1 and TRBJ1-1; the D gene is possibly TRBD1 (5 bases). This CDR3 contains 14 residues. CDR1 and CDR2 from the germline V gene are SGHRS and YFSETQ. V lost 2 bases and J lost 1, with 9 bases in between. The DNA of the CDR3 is TGCGCCAGCAGCTTTGACAGCCCGAACACTGAAGCTTTCTTT. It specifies CASSFDSPNTEAFF.

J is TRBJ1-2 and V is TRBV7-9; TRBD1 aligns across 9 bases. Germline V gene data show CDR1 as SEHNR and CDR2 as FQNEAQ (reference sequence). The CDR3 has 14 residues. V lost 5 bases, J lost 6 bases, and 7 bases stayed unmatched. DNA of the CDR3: TGTGCCAGCAGCATCCGGGACAGGGTTCATGGCTACACCTTC. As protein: CASSIRDRVHGYTF.

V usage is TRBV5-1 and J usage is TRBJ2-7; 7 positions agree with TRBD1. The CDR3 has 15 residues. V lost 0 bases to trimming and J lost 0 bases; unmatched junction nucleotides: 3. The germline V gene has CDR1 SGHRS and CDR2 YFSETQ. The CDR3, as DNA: TGCGCCAGCAGCTTGGATGGGACAGTCTCCTACGAGCAGTACTTC. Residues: CASSLDGTVSYEQYF.

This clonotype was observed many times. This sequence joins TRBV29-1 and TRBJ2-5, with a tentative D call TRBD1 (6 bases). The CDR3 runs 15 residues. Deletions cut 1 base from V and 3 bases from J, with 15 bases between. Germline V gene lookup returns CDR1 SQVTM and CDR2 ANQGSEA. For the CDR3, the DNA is TGCAGCGTTGAAGGGGGGTCCGAGGGGGAAGAGACCCAGTACTTC. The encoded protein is CSVEGGSEGEETQYF.

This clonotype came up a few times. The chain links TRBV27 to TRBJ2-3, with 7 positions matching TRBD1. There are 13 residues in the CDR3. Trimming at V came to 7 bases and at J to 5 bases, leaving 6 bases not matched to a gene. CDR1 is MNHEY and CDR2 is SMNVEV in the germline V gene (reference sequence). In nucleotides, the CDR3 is TGTGCCAGCACCCTCTCAGGGGGAGATACGCAGTATTTT. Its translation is CASTLSGGDTQYF.